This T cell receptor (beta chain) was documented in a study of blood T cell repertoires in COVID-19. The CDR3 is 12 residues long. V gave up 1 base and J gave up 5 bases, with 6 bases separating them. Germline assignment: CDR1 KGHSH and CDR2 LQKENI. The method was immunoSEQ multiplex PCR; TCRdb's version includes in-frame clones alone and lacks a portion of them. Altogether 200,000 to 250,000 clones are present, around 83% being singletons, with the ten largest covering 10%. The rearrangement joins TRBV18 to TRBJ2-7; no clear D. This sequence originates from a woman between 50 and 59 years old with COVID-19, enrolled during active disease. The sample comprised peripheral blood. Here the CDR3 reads CASSPRSHEQYV. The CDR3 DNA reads TGTGCCAGCTCACCACGCAGTCACGAGCAGTACGTC.